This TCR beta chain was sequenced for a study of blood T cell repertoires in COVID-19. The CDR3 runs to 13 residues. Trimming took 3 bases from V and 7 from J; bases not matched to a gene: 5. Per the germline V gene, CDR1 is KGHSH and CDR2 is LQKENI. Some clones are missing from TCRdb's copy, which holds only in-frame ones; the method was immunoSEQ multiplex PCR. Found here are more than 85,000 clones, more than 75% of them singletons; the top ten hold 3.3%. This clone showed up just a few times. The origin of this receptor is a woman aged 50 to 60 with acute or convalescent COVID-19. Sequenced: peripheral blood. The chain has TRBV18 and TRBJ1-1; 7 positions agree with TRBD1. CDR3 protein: CASSPQTGLEAFF. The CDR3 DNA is TGTGCCAGCTCACCGCAGACAGGGCTTGAAGCTTTCTTT.